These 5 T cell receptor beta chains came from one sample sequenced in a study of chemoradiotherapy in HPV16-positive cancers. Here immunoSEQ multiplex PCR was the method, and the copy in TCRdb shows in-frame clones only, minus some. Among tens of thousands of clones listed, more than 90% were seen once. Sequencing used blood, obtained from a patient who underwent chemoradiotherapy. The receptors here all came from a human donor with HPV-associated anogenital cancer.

The CDR3 DNA follows: TGTGCCAGCAGCGAGGGGACTAGCGCAGGGGAGACCCAGTACTTC. Protein product: CASSEGTSAGETQYF. V usage is TRBV11-2 and J usage is TRBJ2-5, with 10 bases that match TRBD2. V lost 5 bases and J lost 5; bases outside the gene matches: 8. This CDR3 is built from 15 residues. Germline V lookup: CDR1 SGHAT, CDR2 FQNNGV. The full variable domain, completed using reference TRBV11-2 and TRBJ2-5, is EAGVAQSPRYKIIEKRQSVAFWCNPISGHATLYWYQQILGQGPKLLIQFQNNGVVDDSQLPKDRFSAERLKGVDSTLKIQPAKLEDSAVYLCASSEGTSAGETQYFGPGTRLLVL.

CDR3 sequence: CASSLAGGGQPQHF. CDR3 sequence (DNA): TGTGCCAGCAGCTTAGCCGGGGGGGGCCAGCCCCAGCATTTT. V gene TRBV7-9 combines with J gene TRBJ1-5; D is perhaps TRBD1 (6 bases). The CDR3 consists of 14 residues. CDR1 and CDR2 (germline): SEHNR, FQNEAQ (reference sequence). Deletions cut 0 bases from V and 7 bases from J, with 10 bases between. The whole variable domain, remainder taken from reference TRBV7-9 and TRBJ1-5, is DTGVSQNPRHKITKRGQNVTFRCDPISEHNRLYWYRQTLGQGPEFLTYFQNEAQLEKSRLLSDRFSAERPKGSFSTLEIQRTEQGDSAMYLCASSLAGGGQPQHFGDGTRLSIL.

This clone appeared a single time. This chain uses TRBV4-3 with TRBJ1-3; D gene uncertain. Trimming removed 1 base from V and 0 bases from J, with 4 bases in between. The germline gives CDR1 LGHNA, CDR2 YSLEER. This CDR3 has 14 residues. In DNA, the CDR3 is TGCGCCAGCAGCCAAGTAAGCTCTGGAAACACCATATATTTT. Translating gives CASSQVSSGNTIYF.

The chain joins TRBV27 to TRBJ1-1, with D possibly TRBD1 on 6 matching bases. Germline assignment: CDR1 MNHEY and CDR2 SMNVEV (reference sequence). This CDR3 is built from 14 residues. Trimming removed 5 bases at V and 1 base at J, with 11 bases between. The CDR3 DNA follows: TGTGCCAGCAGTCCTATGGACAGGAACACTGAAGCTTTCTTT. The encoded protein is CASSPMDRNTEAFF.

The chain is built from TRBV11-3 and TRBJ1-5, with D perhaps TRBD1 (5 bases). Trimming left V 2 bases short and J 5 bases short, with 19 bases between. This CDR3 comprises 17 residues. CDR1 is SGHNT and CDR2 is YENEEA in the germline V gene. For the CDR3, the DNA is TGTGCCAGCAGCTTAAATGTCCGAGGGGCGGCGGATCAGCCCCAGCATTTT. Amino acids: CASSLNVRGAADQPQHF.